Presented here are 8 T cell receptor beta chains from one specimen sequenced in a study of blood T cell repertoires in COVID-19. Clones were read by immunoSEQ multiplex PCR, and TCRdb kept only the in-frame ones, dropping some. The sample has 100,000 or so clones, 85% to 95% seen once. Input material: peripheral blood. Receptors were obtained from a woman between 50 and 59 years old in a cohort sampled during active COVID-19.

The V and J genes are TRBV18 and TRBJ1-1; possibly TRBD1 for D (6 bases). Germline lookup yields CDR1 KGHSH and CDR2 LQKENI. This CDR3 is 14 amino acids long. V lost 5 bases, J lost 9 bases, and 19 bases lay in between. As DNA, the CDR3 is TGTGCCAGCTCATCTAACCGGGACAATCCACAAGCTTTCTTT. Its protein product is CASSSNRDNPQAFF.

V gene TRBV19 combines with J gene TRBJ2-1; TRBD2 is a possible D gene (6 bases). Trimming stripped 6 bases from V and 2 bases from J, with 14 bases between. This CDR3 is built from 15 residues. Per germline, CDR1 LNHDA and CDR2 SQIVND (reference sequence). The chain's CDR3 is CASSRDFSPYNEQFF. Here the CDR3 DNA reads TGTGCCAGTAGCCGGGACTTTAGTCCCTACAATGAGCAGTTCTTC. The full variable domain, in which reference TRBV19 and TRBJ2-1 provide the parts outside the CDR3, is DGGITQSPKYLFRKEGQNVTLSCEQNLNHDAMYWYRQDPGQGLRLIYYSQIVNDFQKGDIAEGYSVSREKKESFPLTVTSAQKNPTAFYLCASSRDFSPYNEQFFGPGTRLTVL.

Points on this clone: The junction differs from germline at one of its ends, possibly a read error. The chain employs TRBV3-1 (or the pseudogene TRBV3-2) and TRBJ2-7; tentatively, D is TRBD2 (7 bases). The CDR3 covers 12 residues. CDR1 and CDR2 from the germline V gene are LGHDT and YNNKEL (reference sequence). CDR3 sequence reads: CARSRGRGEQYF. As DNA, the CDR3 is TGTGCCCGCAGCCGGGGGAGGGGGGAGCAGTACTTC.

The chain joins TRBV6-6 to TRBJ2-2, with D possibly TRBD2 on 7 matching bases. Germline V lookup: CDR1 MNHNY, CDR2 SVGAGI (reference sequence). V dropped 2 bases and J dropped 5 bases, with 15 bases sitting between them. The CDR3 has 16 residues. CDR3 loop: CASSYGGGSGTGELFF. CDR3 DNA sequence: TGTGCCAGCAGTTACGGGGGCGGGAGTGGTACCGGGGAGCTGTTTTTT.

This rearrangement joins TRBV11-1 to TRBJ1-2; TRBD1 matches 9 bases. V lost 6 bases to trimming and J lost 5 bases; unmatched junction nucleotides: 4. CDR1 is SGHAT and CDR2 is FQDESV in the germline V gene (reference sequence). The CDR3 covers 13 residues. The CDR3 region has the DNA TGTGCCAGCAGTCACGGACAGGGGTATGGCTACACCTTC. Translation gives CASSHGQGYGYTF.

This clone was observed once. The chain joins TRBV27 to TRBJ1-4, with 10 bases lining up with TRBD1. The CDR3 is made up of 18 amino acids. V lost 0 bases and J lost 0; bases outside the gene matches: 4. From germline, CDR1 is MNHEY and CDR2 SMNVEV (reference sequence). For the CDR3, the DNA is TGTGCCAGCAGTTTATCTGGACAGGGGGGCGCAACTAATGAAAAACTGTTTTTT. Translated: CASSLSGQGGATNEKLFF.

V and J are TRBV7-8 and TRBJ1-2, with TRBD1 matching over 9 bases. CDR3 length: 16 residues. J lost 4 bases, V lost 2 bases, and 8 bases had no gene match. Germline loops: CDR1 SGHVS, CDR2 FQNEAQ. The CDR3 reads CASSLWGQGIRYGYTF. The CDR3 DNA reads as TGTGCCAGCAGCTTATGGGGACAGGGTATTCGCTATGGCTACACCTTC.

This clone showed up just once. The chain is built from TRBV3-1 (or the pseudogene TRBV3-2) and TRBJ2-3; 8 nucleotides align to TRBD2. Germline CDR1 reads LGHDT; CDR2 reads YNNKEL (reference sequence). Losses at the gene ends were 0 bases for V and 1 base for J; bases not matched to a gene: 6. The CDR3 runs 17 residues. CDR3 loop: CASSQDALTSGTDTQYF. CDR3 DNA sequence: TGTGCCAGCAGCCAAGATGCTTTGACTAGCGGCACAGATACGCAGTATTTT.